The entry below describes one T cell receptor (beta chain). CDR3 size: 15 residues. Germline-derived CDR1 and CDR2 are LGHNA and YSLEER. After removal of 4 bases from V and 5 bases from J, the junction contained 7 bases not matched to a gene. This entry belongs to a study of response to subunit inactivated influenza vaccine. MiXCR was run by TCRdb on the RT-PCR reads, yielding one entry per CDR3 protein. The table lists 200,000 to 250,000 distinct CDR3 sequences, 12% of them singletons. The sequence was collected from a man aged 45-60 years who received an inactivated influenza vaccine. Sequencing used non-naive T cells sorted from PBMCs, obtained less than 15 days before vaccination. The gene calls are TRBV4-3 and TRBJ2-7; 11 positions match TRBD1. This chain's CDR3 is CASSPARTGGNEQYF. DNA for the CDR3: TGCGCCAGCAGCCCAGCCCGGACAGGGGGCAACGAGCAGTACTTC.